These 29 T cell receptor beta chains originate from one sample sequenced in a study of Graves' ophthalmopathy and Graves' hyperthyroidism. CDR3 regions of TCR beta were amplified from RNA transcripts. HTBI primers were used in a first-round RT-PCR, which preceded a second-round multiplex PCR. TCRdb ran MiXCR on the multiplex PCR reads and lists one entry per CDR3 protein. The repertoire holds under 350,000 distinct CDR3 sequences, 15% to 20% seen once, with roughly 12% in the top ten. The material sequenced was peripheral blood. All receptors derive from an adult man with Graves' ophthalmopathy.

This clonotype was counted at least ten times. The rearrangement links TRBV5-1 to TRBJ2-5, with 9 positions matching TRBD1. Germline CDR1 and CDR2: SGHRS and YFSETQ. CDR3 length: 15 residues. The V gene end was trimmed by 0 bases and the J gene end by 2 bases; junction bases not matched to a gene: 2. The CDR3 reads CASSLGGQGQETQYF. The CDR3 DNA sequence: TGCGCCAGCAGCTTGGGGGGACAGGGACAAGAGACCCAGTACTTC.

This clonotype was seen at least ten times. The chain joins TRBV7-2 to TRBJ1-5; D possibly corresponds to TRBD1 (6 bases). The V and J ends lost 2 bases and 5 bases respectively, with 13 bases between them. The CDR3 sequence is 15 residues long. Germline assignment: CDR1 SGHTA and CDR2 FQGNSA. CDR3 residues: CASSLRGHPDQPQHF. CDR3 nucleotide sequence: TGTGCCAGCAGCTTAAGGGGACATCCTGATCAGCCCCAGCATTTT.

The V call is TRBV6-1, the J call TRBJ1-5; no reliable D call. Deletions cut 6 bases from V and 0 bases from J, with 12 bases between. Per germline, CDR1 MNHNS and CDR2 SASEGT. The CDR3 consists of 15 residues. The CDR3 spells CASRPGYNSNQPQHF. DNA for the CDR3: TGTGCCAGCAGGCCCGGTTACAATAGCAATCAGCCCCAGCATTTT.

This clonotype was detected many times. V usage is TRBV6-2 or TRBV6-3 and J usage is TRBJ1-1; the D is unclear. V lost 2 bases and J lost 8, with 9 bases in between. CDR1 and CDR2 (germline): MNHEY, SVGEGT. The CDR3 covers 12 residues. The CDR3 region has the DNA TGTGCCAGCAGTTACACGAACAGAGAAGCTTTCTTT. It encodes CASSYTNREAFF.

In its sample, this clonotype was seen many times. The chain joins TRBV19 to TRBJ1-2; TRBD1 might be the D (5 bases). The CDR3 is made up of 14 amino acids. Between the trimmed V and J ends, which lost 4 bases and 2 bases, there was a span of 11 bases. Germline CDR1 LNHDA, CDR2 SQIVND (reference sequence). The CDR3 region has the DNA TGTGCCAGTAGTAGATGGGACGTGAACTATGGCTACACCTTC. Protein product: CASSRWDVNYGYTF.

This clonotype was seen repeatedly, ten times or more. The chain couples TRBV30 to TRBJ1-2; TRBD1 matches 9 bases. There are 14 residues in the CDR3. Trimming removed 3 bases from V and 4 bases from J; junction bases left unmatched: 6. The germline V gene has CDR1 GTSNPN and CDR2 SVGIG (reference sequence). The chain's CDR3 is CAWSGQGLAYGYTF. The CDR3 DNA is TGTGCCTGGAGCGGACAGGGGCTAGCCTATGGCTACACCTTC.

This clonotype was picked up many times. The chain employs TRBV5-1 and TRBJ2-7; TRBD2 is a possible D gene (6 bases). The CDR3 contains 14 residues. V was trimmed by 0 bases and J by 5 bases, leaving 12 bases between them. Germline CDR1 SGHRS, CDR2 YFSETQ. The CDR3 nucleotides are TGCGCCAGCAGCTTGGGGGAGGCTTGGGACGAGCAGTACTTC. It is translated as CASSLGEAWDEQYF.

Many counts were recorded for this clonotype. This rearrangement joins TRBV30 to TRBJ1-1; D remains unclear. This CDR3 spans 14 amino acids. The V gene lost 0 bases and the J gene lost 0 bases, with 8 bases spanning the gap. CDR1 is GTSNPN and CDR2 is SVGIG in the germline V gene (reference sequence). The CDR3 nucleotides are TGTGCCTGGAGTGTAAGGACTTTGAACACTGAAGCTTTCTTT. Translated: CAWSVRTLNTEAFF.

This clonotype was detected a few times. The genes are TRBV7-2 and TRBJ2-5, with no clear D. V was shortened by 5 bases and J by 7 bases, with 14 bases between the two germline ends. Germline CDR1 reads SGHTA; CDR2 reads FQGNSA. There are 13 residues in the CDR3. The DNA of the CDR3 is TGTGCCAGCAGCCCGGCACCGTACGGGACCCAGTACTTC. Translating it yields CASSPAPYGTQYF.

This clonotype was recorded many times. The chain uses TRBV20-1 and TRBJ1-5; 7 positions agree with TRBD1. The CDR3 consists of 16 residues. CDR1 is DFQATT, CDR2 SNEGSKA, per germline (reference sequence). V was clipped by 3 bases and J by 0 bases; unmatched bases: 8. CDR3 coding DNA: TGCAGTGCTAGCCGACAGGGAGATTATAGCAATCAGCCCCAGCATTTT. Its translation is CSASRQGDYSNQPQHF.

This clonotype was detected ten times or more. The chain combines TRBV6-2 or TRBV6-3 with TRBJ1-5; tentative D call: TRBD1 (5 bases). V was shortened by 6 bases and J by 4 bases, with 10 bases between the two germline ends. CDR3 length: 13 residues. The germline V gene encodes CDR1 MNHEY and CDR2 SVGEGT. In DNA form, the CDR3 reads TGTGCCAGCAGGAGGGGCAGGAATCAGCCCCAGCATTTT. It is translated as CASRRGRNQPQHF.

This clonotype was counted ten times or more. This chain connects TRBV7-2 to TRBJ1-2; no clear D. The CDR3 contains 14 residues. CDR1 and CDR2 from the germline V gene are SGHTA and FQGNSA. Trimming stripped 1 base from V and 8 bases from J, with 14 bases between. CDR3 coding DNA: TGTGCCAGCAGCTTAGACGGGGTGGCGGGAGGCTACACCTTC. Translated, it gives CASSLDGVAGGYTF.

In its sample, this clonotype was seen many times. This chain connects TRBV20-1 to TRBJ1-2; unclear D gene. Trimming shortened V by 4 bases and J by 5 bases, and 11 bases separated the two germline ends. CDR1 DFQATT and CDR2 SNEGSKA come from the germline V gene (reference sequence). The CDR3 sequence is 12 residues long. CDR3 sequence reads: CSAIPVGYGYTF. The CDR3 DNA is TGCAGTGCTATTCCAGTCGGGTATGGCTACACCTTC.

The gene calls are TRBV5-1 and TRBJ2-5, with 12 positions matching TRBD2. CDR1 is SGHRS, CDR2 YFSETQ, per germline. V was clipped by 4 bases and J by 5 bases; unmatched bases: 9. The CDR3 spans 16 residues. The CDR3 loop is CASSPTGLAGFETQYF. CDR3 bases: TGCGCCAGCAGCCCCACTGGACTAGCGGGATTTGAGACCCAGTACTTC.

This clonotype showed up many times. The gene calls are TRBV11-2 and TRBJ1-5, with TRBD1 matching 7 bases. Germline V gene lookup returns CDR1 SGHAT and CDR2 FQNNGV. With 1 base clipped from V and 6 bases from J, the junction kept 9 bases outside the gene matches. The CDR3 length is 16 residues. The CDR3 coding sequence is TGTGCCAGCAGCTTAGGGGCCGCACAGGGGTTTCAGCCCCAGCATTTT. Protein: CASSLGAAQGFQPQHF.

This clonotype was found many times. J is TRBJ2-7 and V is TRBV5-1; TRBD2 matches at 7 bases. Unmatched junction bases numbered 5, after V lost 3 bases and J lost 2 bases. The V gene's germline CDR1 is SGHRS and CDR2 YFSETQ. The CDR3 is 14 amino acids. The CDR3 DNA reads TGCGCCAGCAGCTCCCCGCGGGGGACCTACGAGCAGTACTTC. Translation gives CASSSPRGTYEQYF.

This clonotype was picked up a small number of times. The chain uses TRBV18 and TRBJ2-2; 8 bases match TRBD1. The CDR3 has 15 residues. J gave up 1 base and V 2 bases, and 0 bases lay outside the gene matches. CDR1 KGHSH and CDR2 LQKENI come from the germline V gene. The CDR3 DNA is TGTGCCAGCTCACCAGGACAGGGGAACACCGGGGAGCTGTTTTTT. Amino acids: CASSPGQGNTGELFF.

The chain carries TRBV6-1 and TRBJ2-7; TRBD2 agrees at 8 bases. The CDR3 has 15 residues. The germline CDR1 and CDR2 sequences are MNHNS and SASEGT. V dropped 0 bases and J dropped 0; count of bases not matched to a gene: 1. In DNA, the CDR3 is TGTGCCAGCAGTGAAGCGAGCGGGGGCTCCTACGAGCAGTACTTC. Translated: CASSEASGGSYEQYF.

This clonotype appeared many times. CDR3 DNA: TGTGCCAGCAGTAGGCAGGGGGGCCTGTTGTCCTACGAGCAGTACTTC. It encodes CASSRQGGLLSYEQYF. The chain uses TRBV2 and TRBJ2-7, with D possibly being TRBD1 (7 bases). From germline, CDR1 is SNHLY and CDR2 FYNNEI. The CDR3 length is 16 residues. Between the trimmed V and J ends, which lost 5 bases and 1 base, there was a span of 18 bases.

This clonotype was seen repeatedly, ten times or more. The chain employs TRBV6-1 and TRBJ1-5; D uncertain. Trimming pared 2 bases from V and 6 bases from J, leaving 11 bases between. CDR1 and CDR2 (germline): MNHNS, SASEGT. The length of the CDR3 is 14 residues. CDR3 nucleotides: TGTGCCAGCAGTGAAATATCTTGGGGTCAGCCCCAGCATTTT. Its translation is CASSEISWGQPQHF.

This clonotype was counted at least ten times. V usage is TRBV10-1 and J usage is TRBJ2-5; D remains unclear. The CDR3 spans 16 residues. Germline V gene lookup returns CDR1 WNHNN and CDR2 SYGVQD (reference sequence). Trimming removed 0 bases at V and 1 base at J, with 12 bases between. The CDR3 sequence is CASSESKGTIQETQYF. The CDR3 nucleotides read TGCGCCAGCAGTGAGTCGAAGGGAACCATCCAAGAGACCCAGTACTTC.

Only a few counts were recorded for this clonotype. This sequence joins TRBV4-3 and TRBJ1-4, with D possibly TRBD1 on 6 matching bases. This CDR3 contains 13 residues. CDR1 and CDR2 (germline): LGHNA, YSLEER. V was trimmed by 2 bases and J by 11 bases, leaving 12 bases between them. The CDR3 DNA reads TGCGCCAGCAGCCAAATAACCAGGGGTAAACTGTTTTTT. Translation: CASSQITRGKLFF.

This clonotype has a count of ten or more. This chain joins TRBV7-9 and TRBJ1-1, with 8 bases aligning to TRBD1. This CDR3 is built from 15 residues. Per germline, CDR1 SEHNR and CDR2 FQNEAQ (reference sequence). V shed 4 bases, J shed 4 bases, and the junction held 8 bases outside the gene matches. The CDR3 region has the DNA TGTGCCAGCAGCTCAACAGGGGGTCCTGGCACTGAAGCTTTCTTT. Its translation is CASSSTGGPGTEAFF.

The chain employs TRBV6-2 or TRBV6-3 and TRBJ2-6; a possible D gene is TRBD2 (7 bases). The CDR3 is made up of 18 amino acids. V was cut by 2 bases and J by 2 bases, with 16 bases left in between. The germline V gene encodes CDR1 MNHEY and CDR2 SVGEGT. This CDR3 reads CASSYGGREGTGANVLTF. CDR3 nucleotides: TGTGCCAGCAGTTACGGGGGCAGGGAGGGCACTGGGGCCAACGTCCTGACTTTC.

Ten or more counts support this clonotype. The chain recombines TRBV11-1 with TRBJ1-5; 8 nucleotides align to TRBD1. The CDR3 contains 17 residues. The trim removed 2 bases at V and 2 bases at J, leaving 8 bases unmatched. Germline V lookup: CDR1 SGHAT, CDR2 FQDESV (reference sequence). In nucleotides, the CDR3 is TGTGCCAGCAGCTTATGGCAGGGGGCAGGCGGCAATCAGCCCCAGCATTTT. Translating it yields CASSLWQGAGGNQPQHF.

This rearrangement joins TRBV2 to TRBJ1-5, with unresolved D. Germline loops: CDR1 SNHLY, CDR2 FYNNEI. The CDR3 is 14 residues long. The V gene lost 4 bases and the J gene lost 7 bases, with 14 bases spanning the gap. DNA of the CDR3: TGTGCCAGCAGTGCGACTGGGTCGGGACAGCCCCAGCATTTT. Amino acids: CASSATGSGQPQHF.

This clonotype has ten or more counts. J is TRBJ2-2 and V is TRBV6-1, with unresolved D. Germline V CDR1 and CDR2: MNHNS, SASEGT. The germline V and J ends were trimmed by 9 bases and 8 bases, with 10 bases remaining between them. This CDR3 region has 11 residues. CDR3 coding DNA: TGTGCCAGGGGTGTGGGGGGGGAGCTGTTTTTT. Translated, it gives CARGVGGELFF.

The chain joins TRBV6-1 to TRBJ2-7; possibly TRBD2 for D (5 bases). Germline values: CDR1 MNHNS, CDR2 SASEGT. The CDR3 has 12 amino acids. The V end was cut by 8 bases, the J end by 0 bases, with 8 bases between. CDR3 protein: CASEGSSYEQYF. The DNA of the CDR3 is TGTGCCAGCGAGGGCAGCTCCTACGAGCAGTACTTC.

There are many counts of this clonotype. The chain recombines TRBV6-5 with TRBJ2-7; D is tentatively TRBD1 or TRBD2 (6 bases each). The CDR3 sequence is 14 residues long. Trimming pared 2 bases from V and 5 bases from J, leaving 13 bases between. CDR1 is MNHEY, CDR2 SVGAGI, per germline. CDR3 coding DNA: TGTGCCAGCAGTTACCCAGGAGGGGGAAACGAGCAGTACTTC. Translating gives CASSYPGGGNEQYF.